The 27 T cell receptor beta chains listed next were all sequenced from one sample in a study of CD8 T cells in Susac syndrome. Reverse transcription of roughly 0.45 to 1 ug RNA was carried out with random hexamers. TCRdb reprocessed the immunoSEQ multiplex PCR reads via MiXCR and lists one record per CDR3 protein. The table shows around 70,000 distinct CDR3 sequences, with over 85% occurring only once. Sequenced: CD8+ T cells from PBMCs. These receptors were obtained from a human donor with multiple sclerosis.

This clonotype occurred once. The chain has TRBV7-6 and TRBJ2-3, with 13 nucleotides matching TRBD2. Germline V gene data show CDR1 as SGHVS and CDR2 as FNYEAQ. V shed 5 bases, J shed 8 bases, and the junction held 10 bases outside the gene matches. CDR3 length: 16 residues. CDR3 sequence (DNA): TGTGCCAGCAGCCCGGGCCCGGGACTAGCGGGGCGTACGCAGTATTTT. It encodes CASSPGPGLAGRTQYF. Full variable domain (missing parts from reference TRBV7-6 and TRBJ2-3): GAGVSQSPRYKVTKRGQDVALRCDPISGHVSLYWYRQALGQGPEFLTYFNYEAQQDKSGLPNDRFSAERPEGSISTLTIQRTEQRDSAMYRCASSPGPGLAGRTQYFGPGTRLTVL.

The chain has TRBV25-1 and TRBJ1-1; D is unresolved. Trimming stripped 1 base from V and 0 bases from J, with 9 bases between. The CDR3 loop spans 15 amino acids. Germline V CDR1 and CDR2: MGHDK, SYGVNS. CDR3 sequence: CASSESRGLNTEAFF. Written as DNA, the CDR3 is TGTGCCAGCAGTGAATCTCGAGGATTGAACACTGAAGCTTTCTTT.

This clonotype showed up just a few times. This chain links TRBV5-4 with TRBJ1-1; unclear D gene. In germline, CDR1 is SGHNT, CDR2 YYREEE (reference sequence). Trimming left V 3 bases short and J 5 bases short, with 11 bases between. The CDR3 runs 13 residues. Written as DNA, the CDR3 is TGTGCCAGCAGCTCGGGTGAAGGAACTGAAGCTTTCTTT. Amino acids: CASSSGEGTEAFF. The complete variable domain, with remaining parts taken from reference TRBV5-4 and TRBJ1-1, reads ETGVTQSPTHLIKTRGQQVTLRCSSQSGHNTVSWYQQALGQGPQFIFQYYREEENGRGNFPPRFSGLQFPNYSSELNVNALELDDSALYLCASSSGEGTEAFFGQGTRLTVV.

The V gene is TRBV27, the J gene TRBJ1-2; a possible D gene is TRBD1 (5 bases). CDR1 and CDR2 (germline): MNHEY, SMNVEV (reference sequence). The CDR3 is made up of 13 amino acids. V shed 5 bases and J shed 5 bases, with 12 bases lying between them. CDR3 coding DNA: TGTGCCAGCAGTCCCGTCGCAGGGTATGGCTACACCTTC. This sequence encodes CASSPVAGYGYTF.

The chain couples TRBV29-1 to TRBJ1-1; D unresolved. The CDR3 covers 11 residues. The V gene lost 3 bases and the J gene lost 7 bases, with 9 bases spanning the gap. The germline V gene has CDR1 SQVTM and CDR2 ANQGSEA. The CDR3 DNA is TGCAGCGTTGAGGAGATCTATGAAGCTTTCTTT. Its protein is CSVEEIYEAFF.

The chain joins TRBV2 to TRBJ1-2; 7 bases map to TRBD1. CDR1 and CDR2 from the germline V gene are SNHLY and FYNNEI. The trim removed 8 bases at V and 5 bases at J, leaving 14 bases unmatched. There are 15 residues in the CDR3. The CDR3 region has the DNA TGTGCCAGCCTCCGGACAGGAGGGAGCTATTATGGCTACACCTTC. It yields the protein CASLRTGGSYYGYTF.

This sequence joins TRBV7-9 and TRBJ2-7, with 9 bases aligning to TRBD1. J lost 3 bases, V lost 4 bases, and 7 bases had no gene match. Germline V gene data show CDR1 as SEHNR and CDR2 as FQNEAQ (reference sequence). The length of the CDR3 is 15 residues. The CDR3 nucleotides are TGTGCCAGCAGCTCCTACAGGGGGCGTAACTACGAGCAGTACTTC. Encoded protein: CASSSYRGRNYEQYF. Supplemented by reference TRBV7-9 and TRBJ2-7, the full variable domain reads DTGVSQNPRHKITKRGQNVTFRCDPISEHNRLYWYRQTLGQGPEFLTYFQNEAQLEKSRLLSDRFSAERPKGSFSTLEIQRTEQGDSAMYLCASSSYRGRNYEQYFGPGTRLTVT.

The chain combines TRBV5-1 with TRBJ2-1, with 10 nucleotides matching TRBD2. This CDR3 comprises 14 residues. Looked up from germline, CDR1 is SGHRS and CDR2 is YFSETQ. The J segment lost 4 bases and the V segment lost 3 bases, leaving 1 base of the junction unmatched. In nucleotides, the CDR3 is TGCGCCAGCAGCTCGACTAGCGGGTACAATGAGCAGTTCTTC. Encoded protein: CASSSTSGYNEQFF.

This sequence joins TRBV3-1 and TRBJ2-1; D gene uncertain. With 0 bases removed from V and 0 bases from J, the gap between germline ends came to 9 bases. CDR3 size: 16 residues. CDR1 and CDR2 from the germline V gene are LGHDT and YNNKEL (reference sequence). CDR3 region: CASSQDAVISYNEQFF. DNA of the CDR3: TGTGCCAGCAGCCAAGATGCGGTGATCTCCTACAATGAGCAGTTCTTC.

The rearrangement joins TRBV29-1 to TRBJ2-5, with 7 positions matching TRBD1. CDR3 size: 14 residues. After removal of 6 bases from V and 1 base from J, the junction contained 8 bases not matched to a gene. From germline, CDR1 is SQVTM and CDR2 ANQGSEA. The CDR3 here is CSVATGDLQETQYF. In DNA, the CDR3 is TGCAGCGTGGCAACAGGGGACCTCCAAGAGACCCAGTACTTC.

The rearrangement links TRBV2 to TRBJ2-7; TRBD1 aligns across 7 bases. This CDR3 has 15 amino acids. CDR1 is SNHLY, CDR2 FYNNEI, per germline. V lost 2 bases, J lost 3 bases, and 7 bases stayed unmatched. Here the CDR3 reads CASSERQGTYYEQYF. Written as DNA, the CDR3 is TGTGCCAGCAGTGAAAGACAGGGAACCTACTACGAGCAGTACTTC.

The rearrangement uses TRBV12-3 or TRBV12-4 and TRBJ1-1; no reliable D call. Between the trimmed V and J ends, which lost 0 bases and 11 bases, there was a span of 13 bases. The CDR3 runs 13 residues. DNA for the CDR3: TGTGCCAGCAGTTTAGCGGGGAACGCAAGGGCTTTCTTT. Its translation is CASSLAGNARAFF.

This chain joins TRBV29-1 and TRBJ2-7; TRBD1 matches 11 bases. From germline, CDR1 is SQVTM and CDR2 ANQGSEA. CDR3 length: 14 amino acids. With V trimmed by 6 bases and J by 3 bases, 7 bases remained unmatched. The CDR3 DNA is TGCAGCGTAGACCCCGGGACAGGGGGCTACGAGCAGTACTTC. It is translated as CSVDPGTGGYEQYF.

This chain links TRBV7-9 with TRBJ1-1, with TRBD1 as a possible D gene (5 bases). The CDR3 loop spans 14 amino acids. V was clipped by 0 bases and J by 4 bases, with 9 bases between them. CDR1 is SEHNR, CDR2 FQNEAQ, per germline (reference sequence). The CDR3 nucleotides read TGTGCCAGCAGCTTAGCAGGGGCTGGCACTGAAGCTTTCTTT. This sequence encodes CASSLAGAGTEAFF.

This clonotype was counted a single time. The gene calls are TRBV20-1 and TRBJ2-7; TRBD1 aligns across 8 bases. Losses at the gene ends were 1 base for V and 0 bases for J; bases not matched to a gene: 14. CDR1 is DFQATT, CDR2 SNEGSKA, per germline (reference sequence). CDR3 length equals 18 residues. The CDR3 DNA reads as TGCAGTGCTAGAGTTCGGGACAGGACAACCCTAAGCTCCTACGAGCAGTACTTC. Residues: CSARVRDRTTLSSYEQYF.

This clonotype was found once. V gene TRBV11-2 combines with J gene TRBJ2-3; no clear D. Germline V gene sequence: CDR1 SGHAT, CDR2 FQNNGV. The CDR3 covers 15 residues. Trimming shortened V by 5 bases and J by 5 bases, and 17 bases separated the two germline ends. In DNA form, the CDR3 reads TGTGCCAGCAGCCCCCTCCTATATTCAGAAGATACGCAGTATTTT. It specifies CASSPLLYSEDTQYF. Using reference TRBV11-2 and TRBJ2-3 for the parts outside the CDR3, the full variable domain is EAGVAQSPRYKIIEKRQSVAFWCNPISGHATLYWYQQILGQGPKLLIQFQNNGVVDDSQLPKDRFSAERLKGVDSTLKIQPAKLEDSAVYLCASSPLLYSEDTQYFGPGTRLTVL.

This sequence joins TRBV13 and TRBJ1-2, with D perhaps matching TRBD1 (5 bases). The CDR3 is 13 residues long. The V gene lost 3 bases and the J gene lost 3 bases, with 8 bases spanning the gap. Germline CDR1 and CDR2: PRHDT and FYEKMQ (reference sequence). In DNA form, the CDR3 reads TGTGCCAGCAGCTTCGACAGTGACTATGGCTACACCTTC. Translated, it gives CASSFDSDYGYTF.

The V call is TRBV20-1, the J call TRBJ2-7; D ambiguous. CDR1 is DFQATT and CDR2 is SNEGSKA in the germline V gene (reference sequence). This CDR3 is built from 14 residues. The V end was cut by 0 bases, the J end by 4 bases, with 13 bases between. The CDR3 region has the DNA TGCAGTGCTAGAGATCAGGCAGTACTTTACGAGCAGTACTTC. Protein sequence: CSARDQAVLYEQYF.

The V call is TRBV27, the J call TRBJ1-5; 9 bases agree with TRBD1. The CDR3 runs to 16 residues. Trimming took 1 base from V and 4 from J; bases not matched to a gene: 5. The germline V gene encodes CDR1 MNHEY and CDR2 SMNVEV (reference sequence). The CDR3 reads CASSLLGTGTNQPQHF. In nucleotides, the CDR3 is TGTGCCAGCAGTTTATTGGGGACAGGGACAAATCAGCCCCAGCATTTT.

CDR3 region: CASRPGNQPQHF. In DNA form, the CDR3 reads TGTGCCAGCAGGCCAGGAAATCAGCCCCAGCATTTT. The V call is TRBV28, the J call TRBJ1-5; no reliable D call. V was pared by 6 bases and J by 4 bases, with 7 bases between. This CDR3 comprises 12 residues. In germline, CDR1 is MDHEN, CDR2 SYDVKM.

The CDR3 region has the DNA TGTGCCAGCAGCCCCCGGGGTTCGGGCGGGGGGGCCGTAGATACGCAGTATTTT. This sequence encodes CASSPRGSGGGAVDTQYF. This chain links TRBV9 with TRBJ2-3, with TRBD2 identical over 9 bases. CDR1 and CDR2 (germline): SGDLS, YYNGEE. The J segment lost 5 bases and the V segment lost 4 bases, leaving 17 bases of the junction unmatched. The length of the CDR3 is 18 residues.

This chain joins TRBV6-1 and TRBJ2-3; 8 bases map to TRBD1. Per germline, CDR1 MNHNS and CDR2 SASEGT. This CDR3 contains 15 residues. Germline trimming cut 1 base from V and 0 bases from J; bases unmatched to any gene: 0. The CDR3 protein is CASSEGQGSTDTQYF. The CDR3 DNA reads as TGTGCCAGCAGTGAAGGACAGGGGAGCACAGATACGCAGTATTTT.

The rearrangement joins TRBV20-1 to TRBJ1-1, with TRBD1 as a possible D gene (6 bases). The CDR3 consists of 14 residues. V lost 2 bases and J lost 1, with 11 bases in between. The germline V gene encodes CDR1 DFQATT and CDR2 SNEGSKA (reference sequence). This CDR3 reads CSARPRTANTEAFF. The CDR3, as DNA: TGCAGTGCTAGACCTAGGACAGCGAACACTGAAGCTTTCTTT.

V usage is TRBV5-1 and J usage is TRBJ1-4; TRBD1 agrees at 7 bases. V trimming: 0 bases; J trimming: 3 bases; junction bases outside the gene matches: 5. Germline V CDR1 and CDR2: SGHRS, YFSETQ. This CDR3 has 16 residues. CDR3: CASSLGRGLANEKLFF. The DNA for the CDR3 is TGCGCCAGCAGCTTGGGTAGGGGGCTGGCTAATGAAAAACTGTTTTTT. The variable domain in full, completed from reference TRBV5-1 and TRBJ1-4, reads KAGVTQTPRYLIKTRGQQVTLSCSPISGHRSVSWYQQTPGQGLQFLFEYFSETQRNKGNFPGRFSGRQFSNSRSEMNVSTLELGDSALYLCASSLGRGLANEKLFFGSGTQLSVL.

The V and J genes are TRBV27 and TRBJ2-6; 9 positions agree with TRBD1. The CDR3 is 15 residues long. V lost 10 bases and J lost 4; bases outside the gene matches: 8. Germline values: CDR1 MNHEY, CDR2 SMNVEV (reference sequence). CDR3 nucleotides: TGTGCCAACGGATACAGGGGGCCGGGGGCCAACGTCCTGACTTTC. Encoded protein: CANGYRGPGANVLTF.

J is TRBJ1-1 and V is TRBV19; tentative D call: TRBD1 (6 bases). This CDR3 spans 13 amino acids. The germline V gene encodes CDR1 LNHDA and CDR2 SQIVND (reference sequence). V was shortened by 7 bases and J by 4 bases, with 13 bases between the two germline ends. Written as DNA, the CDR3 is TGTGCCAGTATCAGGGGTGCGGGCACTGAAGCTTTCTTT. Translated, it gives CASIRGAGTEAFF.

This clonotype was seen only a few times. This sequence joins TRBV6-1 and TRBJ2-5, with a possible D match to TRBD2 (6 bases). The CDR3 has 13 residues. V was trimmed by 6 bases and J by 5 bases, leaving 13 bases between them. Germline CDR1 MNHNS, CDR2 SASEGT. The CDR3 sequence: CASSLQGGETQYF. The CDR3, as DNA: TGTGCCAGCAGCCTCCAGGGAGGCGAGACCCAGTACTTC.